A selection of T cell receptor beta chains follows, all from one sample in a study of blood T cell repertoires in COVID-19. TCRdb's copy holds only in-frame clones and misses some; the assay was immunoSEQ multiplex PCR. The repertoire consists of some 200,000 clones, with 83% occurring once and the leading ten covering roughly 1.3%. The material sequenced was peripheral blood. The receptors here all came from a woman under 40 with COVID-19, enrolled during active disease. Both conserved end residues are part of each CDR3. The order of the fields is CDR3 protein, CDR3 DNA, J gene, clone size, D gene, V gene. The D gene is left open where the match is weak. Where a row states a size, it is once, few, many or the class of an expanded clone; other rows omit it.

CDR3aa: CASSPGGGSDDGYTF
CDR3nt: TGTGCCAGCAGCCCCGGCGGCGGCTCTGACGATGGCTACACCTTC
j_gene: TRBJ1-2
abundance: .
d_gene: .
v_gene: TRBV9

CDR3aa: CASSGGVRQPQHF
CDR3nt: TGTGCCAGTAGTGGGGGCGTACGTCAGCCCCAGCATTTT
j_gene: TRBJ1-5
abundance: once
d_gene: .
v_gene: TRBV19

CDR3aa: CASSPFGDYTDTQYF
CDR3nt: TGCGCCAGCAGCCCTTTCGGCGACTACACAGATACGCAGTATTTT
j_gene: TRBJ2-3
abundance: .
d_gene: .
v_gene: TRBV4-3

CDR3aa: CASSSQRPGRKTQYF
CDR3nt: TGTGCCAGCAGCTCCCAGAGGCCAGGGAGGAAGACCCAGTACTTC
j_gene: TRBJ2-5
abundance: .
d_gene: .
v_gene: TRBV7-7

CDR3aa: CASSQDSTGSSYEQYF
CDR3nt: TGTGCCAGCAGCCAGGACTCAACAGGGAGCTCCTACGAGCAGTACTTC
j_gene: TRBJ2-7
abundance: few
d_gene: .
v_gene: TRBV4-2

CDR3aa: CASSLRGWANEKLFF
CDR3nt: TGTGCCAGCAGCCTCCGGGGATGGGCTAATGAAAAACTGTTTTTT
j_gene: TRBJ1-4
abundance: .
d_gene: .
v_gene: TRBV11-2

CDR3aa: CASSGSGTTDTQYF
CDR3nt: TGTGCCAGTAGCGGTAGCGGAACCACAGATACGCAGTATTTT
j_gene: TRBJ2-3
abundance: .
d_gene: .
v_gene: TRBV19

CDR3aa: CSLTVSSYNSPLHF
CDR3nt: TGCAGCCTCACAGTGAGCTCCTATAATTCACCCCTCCACTTT
j_gene: TRBJ1-6
abundance: .
d_gene: .
v_gene: TRBV29-1

CDR3aa: CASSLSTGPNTEAFF
CDR3nt: TGTGCCAGCAGCCTTTCGACAGGGCCGAACACTGAAGCTTTCTTT
j_gene: TRBJ1-1
abundance: .
d_gene: TRBD1
v_gene: TRBV7-6

CDR3aa: CASSLGVSSYEQYF
CDR3nt: TGTGCCAGCAGCTTAGGTGTCAGCTCCTACGAGCAGTACTTC
j_gene: TRBJ2-7
abundance: .
d_gene: .
v_gene: TRBV11-2

CDR3aa: CASSQGVDRGRYEQYF
CDR3nt: TGCGCCAGCAGCCAAGGAGTTGACAGGGGGCGATACGAGCAGTACTTC
j_gene: TRBJ2-7
abundance: .
d_gene: TRBD1
v_gene: TRBV4-3

CDR3aa: CASSLGGDRGYGDTQYF
CDR3nt: TGTGCCAGCAGCTTGGGGGGGGACAGGGGATATGGGGATACGCAGTATTTT
j_gene: TRBJ2-3
abundance: .
d_gene: TRBD1
v_gene: TRBV5-4

CDR3aa: CAISEGLAGGSSYNEQFF
CDR3nt: TGTGCCATCAGTGAGGGACTAGCGGGAGGAAGCTCCTACAATGAGCAGTTCTTC
j_gene: TRBJ2-1
abundance: .
d_gene: TRBD2
v_gene: TRBV10-3